Presented here are 10 T cell receptor beta chains from one specimen sequenced in a study of cytomegalovirus exposure and HLA in healthy donors. Researchers ran the PCR with 60 Vbeta and 13 Jbeta primers. This table comes from immunoSEQ multiplex PCR, and its TCRdb copy is limited to in-frame clones, with some not included. The data show 150,000 to 200,000 clones, over 65% seen once. Input material: PBMCs. Every receptor here comes from a woman in her 40s in good health and CMV-seropositive.

The chain recombines TRBV28 with TRBJ1-5, with 7 bases identical to TRBD1. V gave up 5 bases and J gave up 0 bases; unmatched junction bases: 7. Germline V gene data show CDR1 as MDHEN and CDR2 as SYDVKM. The CDR3 is 16 residues long. The CDR3 region has the DNA TGTGCCAGCAGTCGGGACAGTTTAGATAGCAATCAGCCCCAGCATTTT. Encoded protein: CASSRDSLDSNQPQHF.

This clone was found a few times. The CDR3 here is CSVEGTGNTGELFF. In DNA, the CDR3 is TGCAGCGTTGAAGGGACAGGTAACACCGGGGAGCTGTTTTTT. The chain carries TRBV29-1 and TRBJ2-2; TRBD1 aligns across 7 bases. The CDR3 covers 14 residues. The germline V gene has CDR1 SQVTM and CDR2 ANQGSEA. Trimming cost V 1 base and J 2 bases; bases outside gene matches: 1.

The table lists this clone with a count of one. The chain links TRBV5-1 to TRBJ2-1; 14 bases agree with TRBD2. There are 19 residues in the CDR3. Germline trimming cut 4 bases from V and 3 bases from J; bases unmatched to any gene: 12. Germline CDR1 SGHRS, CDR2 YFSETQ. The CDR3 DNA reads as TGCGCCAGCAGCCCGGGACTAGCGGGGGCCACGGCCGACTACAATGAGCAGTTCTTC. Translated, it gives CASSPGLAGATADYNEQFF.

V is TRBV21-1 and J is TRBJ2-5; TRBD2, the table's D call, was not compared with the DNA. TRBV21-1 is flagged as a pseudogene. The CDR3 runs 15 residues. The CDR3 DNA follows: TGTGCCAGCAGCAAAGGATGCGGCCACCAAGAGACCCAGTACTTC. It translates to CASSKGCGHQETQYF.

Turning to this clone: Germline and junction disagree at one end, which may indicate a read error. The rearrangement uses TRBV6-1 and TRBJ2-3; 10 positions agree with TRBD2. Germline loops: CDR1 MNHNS, CDR2 SASEGT. There are 16 residues in the CDR3. DNA of the CDR3: TGTGCCATCAGTGGGGATAGCGGGGGGTTATCAGATACGCAGTATTTT. This gives the protein CAISGDSGGLSDTQYF.

The chain couples TRBV5-1 to TRBJ1-4; possibly TRBD1 for D (5 bases). The CDR3 spans 15 residues. The germline CDR1 and CDR2 sequences are SGHRS and YFSETQ. Trimming stripped 1 base from V and 6 bases from J, with 13 bases between. The CDR3 spells CASSLRGNEDEKLFF. The CDR3 DNA reads as TGCGCCAGCAGCTTGCGGGGGAATGAGGATGAAAAACTGTTTTTT.

V is TRBV11-1 and J is TRBJ2-3, with 7 bases lining up with TRBD1. Germline-derived CDR1 and CDR2 are SGHAT and FQDESV (reference sequence). After removal of 4 bases from V and 4 bases from J, the junction contained 11 bases not matched to a gene. This CDR3 has 16 residues. The DNA for the CDR3 is TGTGCCAGCAGCTCCCGACAGGGCAGGGGCGCAGATACGCAGTATTTT. It translates to CASSSRQGRGADTQYF.

A note on this clone: Compared with germline, one end of the junction differs, possibly owing to a read error. The chain couples TRBV19 to TRBJ1-5, with D maybe TRBD1 (6 bases). The CDR3 has 15 amino acids. Germline loops: CDR1 LNHDA, CDR2 SQIVND (reference sequence). CDR3 residues: CASSNQGLGNQPQNF. The CDR3 DNA is TGTGCCAGTAGTAATCAGGGGCTGGGCAATCAGCCCCAGAATTTT.

The chain is built from TRBV21-1 and TRBJ2-5; the table's D call of TRBD1 was not tested on the DNA. TRBV21-1 is reported as a pseudogene. The CDR3 is 14 amino acids. The CDR3 region has the DNA TGTGCCAGCAGCAGGGCCAACCCGCGCGAGACCCAGTACTTC. Translating gives CASSRANPRETQYF.

This rearrangement joins TRBV11-2 to TRBJ2-7; 13 bases map to TRBD2. The CDR3 runs to 15 residues. Germline assignment: CDR1 SGHAT and CDR2 FQNNGV. V trimming: 6 bases; J trimming: 2 bases; junction bases outside the gene matches: 4. The CDR3 nucleotides read TGTGCCAGCAGGGGACTAGCGGGACGCCCCTACGAGCAGTACTTC. Translation: CASRGLAGRPYEQYF. The full variable domain, in which reference TRBV11-2 and TRBJ2-7 provide the parts outside the CDR3, is EAGVAQSPRYKIIEKRQSVAFWCNPISGHATLYWYQQILGQGPKLLIQFQNNGVVDDSQLPKDRFSAERLKGVDSTLKIQPAKLEDSAVYLCASRGLAGRPYEQYFGPGTRLTVT.